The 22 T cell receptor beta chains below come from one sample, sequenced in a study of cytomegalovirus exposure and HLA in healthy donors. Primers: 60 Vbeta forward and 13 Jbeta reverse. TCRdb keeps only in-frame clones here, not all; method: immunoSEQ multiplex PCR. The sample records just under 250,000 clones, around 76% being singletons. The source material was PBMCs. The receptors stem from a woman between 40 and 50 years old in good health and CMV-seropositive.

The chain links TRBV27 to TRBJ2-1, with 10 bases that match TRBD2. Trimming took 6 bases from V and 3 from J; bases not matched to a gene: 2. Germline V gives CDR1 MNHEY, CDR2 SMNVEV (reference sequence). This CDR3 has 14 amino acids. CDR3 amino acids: CASSGLADYNEQFF. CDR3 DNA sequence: TGTGCCAGCAGCGGACTAGCGGACTACAATGAGCAGTTCTTC.

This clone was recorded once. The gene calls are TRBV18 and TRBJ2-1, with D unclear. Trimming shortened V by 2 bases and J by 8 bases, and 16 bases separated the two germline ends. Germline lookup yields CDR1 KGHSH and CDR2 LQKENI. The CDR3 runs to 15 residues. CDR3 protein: CASSPSSANEYEQFF. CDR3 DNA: TGTGCCAGCTCACCATCTAGTGCGAACGAATATGAGCAGTTCTTC.

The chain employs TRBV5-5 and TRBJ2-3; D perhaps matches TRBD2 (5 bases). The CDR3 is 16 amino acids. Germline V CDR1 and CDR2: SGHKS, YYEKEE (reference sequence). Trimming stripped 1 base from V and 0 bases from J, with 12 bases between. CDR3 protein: CASSLREADSTDTQYF. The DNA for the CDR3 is TGTGCCAGCAGCTTGCGTGAAGCGGATAGCACAGATACGCAGTATTTT.

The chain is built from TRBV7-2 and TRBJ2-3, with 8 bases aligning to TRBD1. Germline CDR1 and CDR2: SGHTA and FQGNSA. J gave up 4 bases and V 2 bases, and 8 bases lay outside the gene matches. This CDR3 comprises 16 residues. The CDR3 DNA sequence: TGTGCCAGCAGCTTACGGATGGACAGGGTGGCAGATACGCAGTATTTT. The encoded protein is CASSLRMDRVADTQYF.

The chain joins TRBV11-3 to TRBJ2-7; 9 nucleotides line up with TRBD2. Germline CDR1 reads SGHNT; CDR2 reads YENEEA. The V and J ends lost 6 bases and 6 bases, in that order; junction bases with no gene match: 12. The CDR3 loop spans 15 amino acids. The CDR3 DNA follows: TGTGCCAGCAGTTACTCAACTAGCGGGCGGCTCGAGCAGTACTTC. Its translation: CASSYSTSGRLEQYF.

CDR3 protein: CASHDRGRSGNTIYF. The CDR3, as DNA: TGCGCCAGCCACGACAGGGGGCGATCTGGAAACACCATATATTTT. This sequence joins TRBV5-1 and TRBJ1-3, with TRBD1 identical over 10 bases. This CDR3 contains 15 residues. V gave up 7 bases and J gave up 1 base; unmatched junction bases: 5. CDR1 SGHRS and CDR2 YFSETQ come from the germline V gene. The entire variable domain, with the rest obtained from reference TRBV5-1 and TRBJ1-3, is as follows: KAGVTQTPRYLIKTRGQQVTLSCSPISGHRSVSWYQQTPGQGLQFLFEYFSETQRNKGNFPGRFSGRQFSNSRSEMNVSTLELGDSALYLCASHDRGRSGNTIYFGEGSWLTVV.

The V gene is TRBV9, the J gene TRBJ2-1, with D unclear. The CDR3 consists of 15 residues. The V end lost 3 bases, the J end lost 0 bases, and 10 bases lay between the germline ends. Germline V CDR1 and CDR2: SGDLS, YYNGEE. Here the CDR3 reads CASSAEQSSYNEQFF. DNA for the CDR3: TGTGCCAGCAGCGCCGAACAGAGCTCCTACAATGAGCAGTTCTTC.

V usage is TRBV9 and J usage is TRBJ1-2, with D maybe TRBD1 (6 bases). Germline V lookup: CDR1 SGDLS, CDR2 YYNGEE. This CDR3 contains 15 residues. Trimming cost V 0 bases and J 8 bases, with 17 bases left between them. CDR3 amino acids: CASSVGVGGAEGYTF. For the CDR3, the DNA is TGTGCCAGCAGCGTAGGGGTCGGGGGGGCTGAGGGCTACACCTTC.

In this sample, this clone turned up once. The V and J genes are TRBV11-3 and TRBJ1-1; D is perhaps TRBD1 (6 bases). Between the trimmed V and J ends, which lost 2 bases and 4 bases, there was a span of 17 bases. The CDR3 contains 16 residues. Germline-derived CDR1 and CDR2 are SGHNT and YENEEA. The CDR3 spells CASSLRARGLATEAFF. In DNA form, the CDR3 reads TGTGCCAGCAGCTTACGGGCCAGGGGATTAGCCACTGAAGCTTTCTTT.

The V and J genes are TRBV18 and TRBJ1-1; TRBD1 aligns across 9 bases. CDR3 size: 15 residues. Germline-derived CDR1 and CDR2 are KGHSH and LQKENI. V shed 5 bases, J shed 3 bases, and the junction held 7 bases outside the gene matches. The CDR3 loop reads CASSGGQGYDTEAFF. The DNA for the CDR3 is TGTGCCAGCTCAGGGGGACAGGGTTACGACACTGAAGCTTTCTTT.

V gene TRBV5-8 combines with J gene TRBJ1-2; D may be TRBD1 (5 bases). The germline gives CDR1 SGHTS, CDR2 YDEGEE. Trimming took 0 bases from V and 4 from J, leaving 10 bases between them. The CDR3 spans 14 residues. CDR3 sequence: CASSLVGTTYGYTF. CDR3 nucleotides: TGTGCCAGCAGCTTGGTCGGGACTACCTATGGCTACACCTTC.

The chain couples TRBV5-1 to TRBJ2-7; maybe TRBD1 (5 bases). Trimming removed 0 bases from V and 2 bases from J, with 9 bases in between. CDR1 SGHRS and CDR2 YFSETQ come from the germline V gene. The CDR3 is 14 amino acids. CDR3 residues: CASSLEGHPYEQYF. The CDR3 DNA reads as TGCGCCAGCAGCTTGGAAGGACACCCCTACGAGCAGTACTTC.

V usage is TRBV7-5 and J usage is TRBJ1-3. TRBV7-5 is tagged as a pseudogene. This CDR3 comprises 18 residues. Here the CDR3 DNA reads TGTGTCAGAAGAATCCTCGGCCCCGGAGCCTCCTCTGGAAACACCATATATTTT. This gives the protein CVRRILGPGASSGNTIYF.

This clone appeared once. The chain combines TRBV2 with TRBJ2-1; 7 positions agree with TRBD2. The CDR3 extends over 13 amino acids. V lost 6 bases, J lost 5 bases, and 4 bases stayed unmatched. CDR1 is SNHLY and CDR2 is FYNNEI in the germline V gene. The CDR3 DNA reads TGTGCCAGCAGGCGGGGGAGAGACAATGAGCAGTTCTTC. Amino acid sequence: CASRRGRDNEQFF.

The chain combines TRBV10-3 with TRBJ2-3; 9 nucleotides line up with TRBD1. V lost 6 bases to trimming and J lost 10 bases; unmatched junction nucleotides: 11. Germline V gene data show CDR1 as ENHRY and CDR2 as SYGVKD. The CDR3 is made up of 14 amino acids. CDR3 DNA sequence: TGTGCCATCAGATTTGACAGGGGGGACCACGCGCAGTATTTT. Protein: CAIRFDRGDHAQYF.

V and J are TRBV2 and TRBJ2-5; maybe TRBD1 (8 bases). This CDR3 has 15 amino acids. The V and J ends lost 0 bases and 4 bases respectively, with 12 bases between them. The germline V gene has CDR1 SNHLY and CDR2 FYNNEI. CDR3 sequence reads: CASSEAHRGGETQYF. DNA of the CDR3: TGTGCCAGCAGTGAAGCTCACAGGGGGGGAGAGACCCAGTACTTC.

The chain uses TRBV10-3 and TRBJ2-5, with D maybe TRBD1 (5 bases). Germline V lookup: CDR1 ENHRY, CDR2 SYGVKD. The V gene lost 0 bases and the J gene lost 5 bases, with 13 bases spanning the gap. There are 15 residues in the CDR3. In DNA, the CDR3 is TGTGCCATCAGTGAGTCATTGGGAAAGGGGGAGACCCAGTACTTC. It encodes CAISESLGKGETQYF.

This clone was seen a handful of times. The CDR3 DNA reads as TGTGCCAGCAGCTTAGGGGGCGGGATGTCAAATGAGCAGTTCTTC. This gives the protein CASSLGGGMSNEQFF. The chain recombines TRBV11-3 with TRBJ2-1; possibly TRBD2 for D (6 bases). The CDR3 sequence is 15 residues long. The germline V and J ends were trimmed by 1 base and 7 bases, with 14 bases remaining between them. The V gene's germline CDR1 is SGHNT and CDR2 YENEEA.

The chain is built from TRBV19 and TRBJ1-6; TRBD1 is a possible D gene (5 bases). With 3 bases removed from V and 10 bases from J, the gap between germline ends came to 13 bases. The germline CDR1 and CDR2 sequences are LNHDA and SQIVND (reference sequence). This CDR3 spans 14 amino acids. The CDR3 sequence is CASSISTVRSPLHF. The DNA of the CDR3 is TGTGCCAGTAGTATTTCGACAGTTCGGTCACCCCTCCACTTT.

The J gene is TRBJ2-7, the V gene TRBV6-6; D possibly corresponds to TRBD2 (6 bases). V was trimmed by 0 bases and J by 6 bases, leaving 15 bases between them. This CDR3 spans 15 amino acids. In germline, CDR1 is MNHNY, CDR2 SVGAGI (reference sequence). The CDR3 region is CASSYSDGSGSEQYF. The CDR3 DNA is TGTGCCAGCAGTTACTCGGACGGGAGTGGAAGCGAGCAGTACTTC.

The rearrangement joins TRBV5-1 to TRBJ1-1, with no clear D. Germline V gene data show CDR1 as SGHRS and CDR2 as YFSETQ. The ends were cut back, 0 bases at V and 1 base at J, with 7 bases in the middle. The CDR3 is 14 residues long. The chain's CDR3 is CASSLGAGNTEAFF. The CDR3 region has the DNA TGCGCCAGCAGCTTGGGAGCTGGGAACACTGAAGCTTTCTTT. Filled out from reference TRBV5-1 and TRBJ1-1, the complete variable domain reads KAGVTQTPRYLIKTRGQQVTLSCSPISGHRSVSWYQQTPGQGLQFLFEYFSETQRNKGNFPGRFSGRQFSNSRSEMNVSTLELGDSALYLCASSLGAGNTEAFFGQGTRLTVV.

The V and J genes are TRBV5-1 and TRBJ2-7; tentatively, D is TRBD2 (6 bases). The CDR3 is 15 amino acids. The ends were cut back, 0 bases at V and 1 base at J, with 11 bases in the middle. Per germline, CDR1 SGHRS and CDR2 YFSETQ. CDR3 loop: CASSLGFRGSYEQYF. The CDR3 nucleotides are TGCGCCAGCAGCTTGGGTTTTCGGGGGTCCTACGAGCAGTACTTC.